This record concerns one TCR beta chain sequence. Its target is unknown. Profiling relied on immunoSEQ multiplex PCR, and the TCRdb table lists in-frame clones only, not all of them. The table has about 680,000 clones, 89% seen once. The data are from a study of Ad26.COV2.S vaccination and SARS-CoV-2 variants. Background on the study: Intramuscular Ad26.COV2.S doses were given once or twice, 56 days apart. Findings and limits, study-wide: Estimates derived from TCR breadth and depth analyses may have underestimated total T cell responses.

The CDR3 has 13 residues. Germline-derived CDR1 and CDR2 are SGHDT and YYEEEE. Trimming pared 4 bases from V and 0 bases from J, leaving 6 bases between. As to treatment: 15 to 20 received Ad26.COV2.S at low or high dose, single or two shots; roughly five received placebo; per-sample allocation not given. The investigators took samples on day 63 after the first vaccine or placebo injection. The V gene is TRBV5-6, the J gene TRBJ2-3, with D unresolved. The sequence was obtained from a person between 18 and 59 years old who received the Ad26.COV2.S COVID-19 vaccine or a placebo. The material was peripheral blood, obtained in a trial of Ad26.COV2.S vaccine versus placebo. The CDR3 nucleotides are TGTGCCAGCAGCCGTGCTAGCACAGATACGCAGTATTTT. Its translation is CASSRASTDTQYF.